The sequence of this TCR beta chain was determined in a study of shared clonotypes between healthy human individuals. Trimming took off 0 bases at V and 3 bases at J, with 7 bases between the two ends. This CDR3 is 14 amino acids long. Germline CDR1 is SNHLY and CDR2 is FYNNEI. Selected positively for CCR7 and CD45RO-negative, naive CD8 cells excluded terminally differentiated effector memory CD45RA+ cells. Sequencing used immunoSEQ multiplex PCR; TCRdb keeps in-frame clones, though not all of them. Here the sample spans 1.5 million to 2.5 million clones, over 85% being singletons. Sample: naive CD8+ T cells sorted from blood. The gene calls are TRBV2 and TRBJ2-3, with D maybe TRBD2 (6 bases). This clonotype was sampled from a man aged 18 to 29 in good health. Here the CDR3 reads CASSEAGGTDTQYF. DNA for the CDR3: TGTGCCAGCAGTGAAGCGGGGGGAACAGATACGCAGTATTTT.